The rows below give T cell receptor beta chains drawn from one sample of a study of blood T cell repertoires in COVID-19. Here immunoSEQ multiplex PCR was the method, and the copy in TCRdb shows in-frame clones only, minus some. The sample carries about 170,000 clones, roughly 90% recorded once. The specimen was peripheral blood. Receptor source: a man in his 60s with acute or convalescent COVID-19. Both conserved end residues are part of each CDR3. D genes are given only for firm matches. Clone sizes are given selectively: once, few, many, or a class where the clone is expanded.

size | J | V | D | CDR3
- | TRBJ1-2 | TRBV19 | - | CASSIPGNYGYTF
- | TRBJ2-2 | TRBV14 | - | CASSLAGWRDNTGELFF
- | TRBJ2-3 | TRBV11-3 | TRBD2 | CASSSGLAGGRDTQYF
- | TRBJ1-4 | TRBV9 | - | CASSPDRRGNEKLFF
- | TRBJ1-2 | TRBV5-5 | - | CASSPHGQGGYGYTF
- | TRBJ2-4 | TRBV30 | - | CAWSVFGGSKNIQYF
once | TRBJ2-1 | TRBV24-1 | TRBD2 | CATSGPGTSGGLLYNEQFF
- | TRBJ2-7 | TRBV18 | - | CASSPFGQPGLQIYEQYF
- | TRBJ2-2 | TRBV3-1/TRBV3-2 | - | CASRLAGQANTGELFF
- | TRBJ2-2 | TRBV9 | - | CASSGGRRQGYTGELFF
few | TRBJ1-2 | TRBV4-1 | TRBD1 | CASSPSTGNNYGYTF
- | TRBJ2-2 | TRBV5-1 | TRBD1 | CASSLAGTGLTGELFF
- | TRBJ1-4 | TRBV6-5 | TRBD1 | CASADREREKLFF
- | TRBJ2-3 | TRBV6-6 | - | CASSSNSPSTDTQYF
few | TRBJ1-2 | TRBV18 | - | CASSPSERDGYTF
- | TRBJ1-1 | TRBV30 | - | CAWSVQVGAEAFF
- | TRBJ2-7 | TRBV6-5 | TRBD1 | CASSRQGYEQYF
- | TRBJ2-1 | TRBV7-2 | - | CASAGAGNYNEQFF
- | TRBJ2-1 | TRBV3-1/TRBV3-2 | - | CASSHVRGTEQFF
- | TRBJ2-5 | TRBV19 | TRBD1 | CASSIYLWDRSQETQYF
- | TRBJ2-6 | TRBV6-5 | - | CASSYGGSGANVLTF
- | TRBJ2-1 | TRBV30 | TRBD2 | CAWSVGGTSGHNEQFF
- | TRBJ2-3 | TRBV5-1 | TRBD1 | CASSLGGQGFTDTQYF
- | TRBJ1-4 | TRBV14 | - | CASSQSRGVTNEKLFF
- | TRBJ1-2 | TRBV5-6 | - | CASSLGMVGEIFGYTF
- | TRBJ1-5 | TRBV5-6 | - | CASSLARGEQPQHF
- | TRBJ1-4 | TRBV25-1 | TRBD1 | CASSWGQQNEKLFF
few | TRBJ1-5 | TRBV5-8 | TRBD1 | CASGQDHQPQHF
once | TRBJ2-5 | TRBV12-5 | TRBD2 | CASGSLLLAGGRNQETQYF
- | TRBJ2-6 | TRBV7-9 | - | CASSFGGAGANVLTF
- | TRBJ1-1 | TRBV5-1 | - | CASRTDSYTEAFF
- | TRBJ1-2 | TRBV14 | TRBD1 | CASSPRDSYGYTF
once | TRBJ1-2 | TRBV4-1 | TRBD1 | CASSQGVQGVGGYTF
few | TRBJ2-2 | TRBV9 | - | CASSVGVPTGELFF
once | TRBJ1-2 | TRBV6-5 | - | CASSYGGESYGYTF
- | TRBJ1-2 | TRBV10-3 | - | CAISEGESYTF
- | TRBJ2-3 | TRBV6-6 | TRBD2 | CASSYPNRGGTDTQYF
- | TRBJ2-5 | TRBV7-2 | - | CASSSSGMETQYF
- | TRBJ2-7 | TRBV7-2 | TRBD1 | CASSFSGQAYEQYF
- | TRBJ2-2 | TRBV27 | - | CASSLSFGPGELFF
- | TRBJ2-3 | TRBV12-5 | - | CASGLGVGSWDISTDTQYF
- | TRBJ1-2 | TRBV6-5 | TRBD1 | CASRRTGGGYGYTF
once | TRBJ1-5 | TRBV6-1 | TRBD1 | CASSEGTGGGQPQHF
once | TRBJ2-3 | TRBV7-3 | - | CASSLNPSDTQYF
- | TRBJ1-1 | TRBV28 | - | CASSLGAVGSAEAFF